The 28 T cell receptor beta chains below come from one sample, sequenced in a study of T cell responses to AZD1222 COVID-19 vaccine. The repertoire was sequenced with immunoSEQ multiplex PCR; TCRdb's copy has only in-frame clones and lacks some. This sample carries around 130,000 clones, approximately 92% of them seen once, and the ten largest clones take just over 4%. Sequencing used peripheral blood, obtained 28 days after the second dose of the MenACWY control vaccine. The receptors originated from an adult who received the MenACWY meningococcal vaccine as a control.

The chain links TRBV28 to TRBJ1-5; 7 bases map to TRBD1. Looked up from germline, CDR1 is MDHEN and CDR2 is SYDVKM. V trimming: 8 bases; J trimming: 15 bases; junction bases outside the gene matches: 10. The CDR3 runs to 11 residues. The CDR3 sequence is CASFLDRELHF. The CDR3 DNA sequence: TGTGCCAGCTTTTTAGACAGGGAGTTGCATTTT. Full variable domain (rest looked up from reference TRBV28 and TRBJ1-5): DVKVTQSSRYLVKRTGEKVFLECVQDMDHENMFWYRQDPGLGLRLIYFSYDVKMKEKGDIPEGYSVSREKKERFSLILESASTNQTSMYLCASFLDRELHFGDGTRLSIL.

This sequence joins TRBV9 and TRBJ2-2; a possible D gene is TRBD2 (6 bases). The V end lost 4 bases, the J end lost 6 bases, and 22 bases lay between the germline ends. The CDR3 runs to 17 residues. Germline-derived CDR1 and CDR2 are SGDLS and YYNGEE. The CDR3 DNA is TGTGCCAGCAGCTCAACCCCGACCCTTGGGGACTCCGGGGAGCTGTTTTTT. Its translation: CASSSTPTLGDSGELFF.

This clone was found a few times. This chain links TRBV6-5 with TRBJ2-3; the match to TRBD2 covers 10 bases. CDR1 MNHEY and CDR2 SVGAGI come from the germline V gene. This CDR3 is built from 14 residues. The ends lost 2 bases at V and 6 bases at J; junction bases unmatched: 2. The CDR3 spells CASSYTSGKDTQYF. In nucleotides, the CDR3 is TGTGCCAGCAGTTACACTAGCGGGAAGGATACGCAGTATTTT.

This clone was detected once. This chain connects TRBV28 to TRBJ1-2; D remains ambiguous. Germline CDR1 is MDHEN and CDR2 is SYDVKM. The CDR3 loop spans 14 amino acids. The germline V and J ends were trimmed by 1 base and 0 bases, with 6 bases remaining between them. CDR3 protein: CASSLSHTNYGYTF. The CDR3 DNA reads TGTGCCAGCAGTTTATCCCACACTAACTATGGCTACACCTTC.

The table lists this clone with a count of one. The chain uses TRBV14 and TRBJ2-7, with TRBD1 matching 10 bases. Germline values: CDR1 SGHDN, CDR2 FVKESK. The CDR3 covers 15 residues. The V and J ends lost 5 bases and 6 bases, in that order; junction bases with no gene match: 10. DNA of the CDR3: TGTGCCAGCAGCGTCCCCGGGACAGGGGTAACCGAGCAGTACTTC. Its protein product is CASSVPGTGVTEQYF. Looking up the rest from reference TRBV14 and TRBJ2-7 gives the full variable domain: EAGVTQFPSHSVIEKGQTVTLRCDPISGHDNLYWYRRVMGKEIKFLLHFVKESKQDESGMPNNRFLAERTGGTYSTLKVQPAELEDSGVYFCASSVPGTGVTEQYFGPGTRLTVT.

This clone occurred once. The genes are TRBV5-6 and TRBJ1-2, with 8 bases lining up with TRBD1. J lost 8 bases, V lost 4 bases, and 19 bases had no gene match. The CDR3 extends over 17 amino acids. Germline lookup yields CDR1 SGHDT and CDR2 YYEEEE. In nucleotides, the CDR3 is TGTGCCAGCAGCCCCTTCCCCACCGGACAGGGAGTCAGAGGCTACACCTTC. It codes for CASSPFPTGQGVRGYTF.

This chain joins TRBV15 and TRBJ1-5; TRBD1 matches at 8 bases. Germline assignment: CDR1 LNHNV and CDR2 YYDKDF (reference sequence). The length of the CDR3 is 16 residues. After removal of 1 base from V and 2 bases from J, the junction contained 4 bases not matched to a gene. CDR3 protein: CATSRVDRGRNQPQHF. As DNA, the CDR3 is TGTGCCACCAGCAGAGTAGACAGGGGTCGCAATCAGCCCCAGCATTTT.

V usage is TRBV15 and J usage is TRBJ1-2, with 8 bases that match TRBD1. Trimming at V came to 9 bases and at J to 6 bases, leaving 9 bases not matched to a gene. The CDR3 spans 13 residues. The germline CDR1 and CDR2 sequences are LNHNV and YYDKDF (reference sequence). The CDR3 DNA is TGTGCCACTTCGGACAGGGTGGCGGATGGCTACACCTTC. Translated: CATSDRVADGYTF.

The CDR3 here is CASSPQGGKNIQYF. The CDR3, as DNA: TGTGCCAGCTCACCACAGGGGGGCAAAAACATTCAGTACTTC. The chain couples TRBV18 to TRBJ2-4; D possibly uses TRBD1 or TRBD2 (6 bases each). The germline gives CDR1 KGHSH, CDR2 LQKENI. Trimming left V 1 base short and J 3 bases short, with 7 bases between. The CDR3 length is 14 residues.

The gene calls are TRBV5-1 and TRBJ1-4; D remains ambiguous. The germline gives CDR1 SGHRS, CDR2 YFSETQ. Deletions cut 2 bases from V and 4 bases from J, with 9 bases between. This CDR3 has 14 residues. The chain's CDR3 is CASSFGGFNEKLFF. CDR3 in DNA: TGCGCCAGCAGCTTTGGCGGGTTTAATGAAAAACTGTTTTTT.

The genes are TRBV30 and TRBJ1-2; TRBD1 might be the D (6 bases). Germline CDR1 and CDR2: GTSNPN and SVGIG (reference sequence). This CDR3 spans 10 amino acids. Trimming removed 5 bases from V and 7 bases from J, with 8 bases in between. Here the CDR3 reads CAWEDSGYTF. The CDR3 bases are TGTGCCTGGGAGGACAGTGGCTACACCTTC.

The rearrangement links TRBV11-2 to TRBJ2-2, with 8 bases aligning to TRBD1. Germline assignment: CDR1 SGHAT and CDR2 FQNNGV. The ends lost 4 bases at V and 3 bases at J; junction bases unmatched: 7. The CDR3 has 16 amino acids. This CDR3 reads CASSSSRGRYTGELFF. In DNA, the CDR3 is TGTGCCAGCAGCTCGAGCAGGGGGCGGTACACCGGGGAGCTGTTTTTT.

The CDR3 sequence: CASSPRGGGAEETQYF. CDR3 sequence (DNA): TGTGCCAGCTCACCACGGGGAGGGGGGGCGGAAGAGACCCAGTACTTC. The rearrangement joins TRBV18 to TRBJ2-5; D is possibly TRBD2 (7 bases). V lost 1 base, J lost 3 bases, and 15 bases lay in between. The CDR3 totals 16 residues. Germline loops: CDR1 KGHSH, CDR2 LQKENI.

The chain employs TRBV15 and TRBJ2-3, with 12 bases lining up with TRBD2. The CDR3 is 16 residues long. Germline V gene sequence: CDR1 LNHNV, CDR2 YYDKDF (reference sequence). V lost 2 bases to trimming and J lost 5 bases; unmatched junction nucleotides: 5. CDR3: CATSRRLAGVGDTQYF. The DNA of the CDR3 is TGTGCCACCAGCAGACGACTAGCGGGAGTGGGAGATACGCAGTATTTT.

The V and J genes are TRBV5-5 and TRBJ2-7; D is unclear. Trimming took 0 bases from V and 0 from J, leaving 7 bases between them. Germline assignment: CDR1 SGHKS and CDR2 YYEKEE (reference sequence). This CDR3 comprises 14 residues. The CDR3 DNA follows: TGTGCCAGCAGCTTGGCCTGGAGCTCCTACGAGCAGTACTTC. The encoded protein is CASSLAWSSYEQYF.

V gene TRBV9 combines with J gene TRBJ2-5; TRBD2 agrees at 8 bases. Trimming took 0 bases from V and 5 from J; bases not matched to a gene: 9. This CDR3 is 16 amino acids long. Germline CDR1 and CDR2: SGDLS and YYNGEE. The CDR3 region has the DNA TGTGCCAGCAGCGTAGGTTTAGCGGGATCGAGCGAGACCCAGTACTTC. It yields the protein CASSVGLAGSSETQYF.

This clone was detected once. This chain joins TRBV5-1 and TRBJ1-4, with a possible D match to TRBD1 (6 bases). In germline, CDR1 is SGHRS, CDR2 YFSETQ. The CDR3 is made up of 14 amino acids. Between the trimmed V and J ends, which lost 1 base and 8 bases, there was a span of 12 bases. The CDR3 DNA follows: TGCGCCAGCAGCTTGAAGGGGGGTGGAGAAAAACTGTTTTTT. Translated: CASSLKGGGEKLFF.

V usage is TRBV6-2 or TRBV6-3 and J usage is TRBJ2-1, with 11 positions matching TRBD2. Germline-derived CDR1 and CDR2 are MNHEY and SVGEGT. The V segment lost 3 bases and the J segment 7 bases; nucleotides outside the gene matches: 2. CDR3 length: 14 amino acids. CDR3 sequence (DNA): TGTGCCAGCAGTTATAGCGGGGGGGGAAATGAGCAGTTCTTC. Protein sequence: CASSYSGGGNEQFF.

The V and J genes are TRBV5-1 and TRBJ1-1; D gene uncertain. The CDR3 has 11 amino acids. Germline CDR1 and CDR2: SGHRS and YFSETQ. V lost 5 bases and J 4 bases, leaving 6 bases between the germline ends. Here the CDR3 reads CASSAGTEAFF. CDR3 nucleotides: TGCGCCAGCAGTGCTGGCACTGAAGCTTTCTTT.

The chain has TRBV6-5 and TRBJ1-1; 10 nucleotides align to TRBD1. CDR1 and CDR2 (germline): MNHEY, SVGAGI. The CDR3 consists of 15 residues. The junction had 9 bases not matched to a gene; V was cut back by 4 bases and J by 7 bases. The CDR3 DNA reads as TGTGCCAGCAGTTCCCCGGGACAGGGGTTGGGTGAAGCTTTCTTT. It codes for CASSSPGQGLGEAFF.

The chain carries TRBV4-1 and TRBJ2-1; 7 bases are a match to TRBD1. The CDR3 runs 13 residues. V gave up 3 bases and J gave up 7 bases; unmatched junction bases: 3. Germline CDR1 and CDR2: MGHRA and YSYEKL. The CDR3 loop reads CASSHLQGNEQFF. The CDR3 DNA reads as TGCGCCAGCAGCCATTTACAGGGGAATGAGCAGTTCTTC.

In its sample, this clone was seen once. The CDR3: CASSKPGTAYEQYF. The CDR3 DNA sequence: TGTGCCAGCAGTAAACCCGGGACTGCCTACGAGCAGTACTTC. V and J are TRBV28 and TRBJ2-7; weak D call: TRBD2 (6 bases). V was clipped by 5 bases and J by 2 bases, with 13 bases between them. This CDR3 has 14 residues. CDR1 is MDHEN and CDR2 is SYDVKM in the germline V gene. The full variable domain, completed using reference TRBV28 and TRBJ2-7, is DVKVTQSSRYLVKRTGEKVFLECVQDMDHENMFWYRQDPGLGLRLIYFSYDVKMKEKGDIPEGYSVSREKKERFSLILESASTNQTSMYLCASSKPGTAYEQYFGPGTRLTVT.

CDR3 region: CASSDPSGQGNQPQHF. The CDR3 DNA sequence: TGTGCCAGCAGTGACCCATCCGGACAGGGCAATCAGCCCCAGCATTTT. The V call is TRBV25-1, the J call TRBJ1-5; 7 bases are shared with TRBD1. This CDR3 spans 16 amino acids. The V gene's germline CDR1 is MGHDK and CDR2 SYGVNS. Trimming at V came to 3 bases and at J to 2 bases, leaving 7 bases not matched to a gene.

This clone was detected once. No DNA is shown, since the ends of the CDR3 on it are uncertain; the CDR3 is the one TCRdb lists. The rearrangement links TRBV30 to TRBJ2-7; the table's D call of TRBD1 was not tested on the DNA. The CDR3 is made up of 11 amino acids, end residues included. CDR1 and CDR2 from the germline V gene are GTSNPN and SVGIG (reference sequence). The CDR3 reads CAWGYGTPQDF.

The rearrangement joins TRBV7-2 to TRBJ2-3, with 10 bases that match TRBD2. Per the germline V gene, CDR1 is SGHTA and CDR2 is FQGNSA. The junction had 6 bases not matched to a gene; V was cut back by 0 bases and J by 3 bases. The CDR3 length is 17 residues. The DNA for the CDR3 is TGTGCCAGCAGCTTAGCGTTTAGCGGGGGGTTGACAGATACGCAGTATTTT. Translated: CASSLAFSGGLTDTQYF. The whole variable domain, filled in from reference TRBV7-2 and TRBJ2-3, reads GAGVSQSPSNKVTEKGKDVELRCDPISGHTALYWYRQSLGQGLEFLIYFQGNSAPDKSGLPSDRFSAERTGGSVSTLTIQRTQQEDSAVYLCASSLAFSGGLTDTQYFGPGTRLTVL.

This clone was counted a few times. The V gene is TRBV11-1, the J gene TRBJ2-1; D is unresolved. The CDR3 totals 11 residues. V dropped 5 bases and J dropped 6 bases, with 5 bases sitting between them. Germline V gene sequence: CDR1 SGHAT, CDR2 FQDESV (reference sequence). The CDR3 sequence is CASSHSNEQFF. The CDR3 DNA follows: TGTGCCAGCAGCCATAGCAATGAGCAGTTCTTC.

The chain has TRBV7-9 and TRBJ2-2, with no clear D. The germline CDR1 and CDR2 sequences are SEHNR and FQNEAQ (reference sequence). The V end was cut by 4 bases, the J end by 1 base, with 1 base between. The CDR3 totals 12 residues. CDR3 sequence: CASSWNTGELFF. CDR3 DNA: TGTGCCAGCAGCTGGAACACCGGGGAGCTGTTTTTT.

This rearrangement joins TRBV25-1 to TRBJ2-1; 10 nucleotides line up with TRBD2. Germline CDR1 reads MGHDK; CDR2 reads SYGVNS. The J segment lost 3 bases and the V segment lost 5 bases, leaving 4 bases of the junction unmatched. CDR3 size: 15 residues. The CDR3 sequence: CASSLAGAVYNEQFF. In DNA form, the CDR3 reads TGTGCCAGCAGTCTAGCGGGAGCTGTCTACAATGAGCAGTTCTTC.